The T cell receptor beta chain under discussion was sequenced for a study of T cells in Graves' hyperthyroidism and ophthalmopathy (dated by TCRdb to the late 2010s). Context from the whole study: Peripheral blood was sampled at the time of initial diagnosis, prior to any treatment. A discovery cohort of about a hundred patients, about 40 with Graves' ophthalmopathy and more than 55 with stable Graves' hyperthyroidism, was used to find distinguishing TCR V-J signatures. Prospective prediction of ophthalmopathy was tested in an independent validation cohort of approximately 19 hyperthyroidism patients and some 17 patients who later progressed to ophthalmopathy. For training and testing, the approximately 97 patients in the discovery cohort were randomly divided in a 7:3 ratio. In several Graves' hyperthyroidism patients, the study also compared T-cell repertoires from thyroid tissue with T-cell repertoires from blood. Once sampling was done, hyperthyroidism patients were given methimazole at a starting dose of 30 mg daily, whereas ophthalmopathy patients were given high-dose intravenous methylprednisolone. TCR Vbeta CDR3 sequencing of 120 to 150 peripheral blood samples (under 45 ophthalmopathy, about 75 hyperthyroidism and around 17 progressor patients) is reported in the paper. Broad study findings and their caveats: In cross-validation, a model built on a 13 V-J signature told ophthalmopathy apart from stable hyperthyroidism with about 90% sensitivity and about 81% specificity, and in testing the same model reached 80%/75%. In validation, the model predicted progression to ophthalmopathy a median of 6.5 months before onset, with 65% to 71% sensitivity and 72.22% specificity. Sample size was not statistically predetermined, and blinding of investigators to group allocation was not performed. Most expanded thyroid clonotypes (frequency above 0.001) were also found in blood, which suggests that blood repertoires may mirror thyroid immune responses.

The CDR3 starts with the cysteine, ends with the phenylalanine, and has 16 residues. Only CDR3 DNA is held: 48 bases, read in frame from base 1. Deletion took 3 bases off V and 4 bases off J, with a span of 19 bases between the germline ends. For CDR1 and CDR2, the germline V gene lists SGDLS and YYNGEE. Hyperthyroidism patients were aged 18 to 65 years and newly diagnosed, with disease duration of less than 2 months. Patients with uncontrolled infections, other autoimmune diseases, pregnancy or lactation were excluded. Diagnoses were established on the basis of clinical symptoms, serum thyroxine and TRAb, thyroid ultrasound, and orbital computed tomography. For progressor patients, blood was drawn at the first diagnosis of hyperthyroidism, before any ophthalmopathy symptoms had appeared. PBMCs were separated from 10 ml of fresh peripheral blood using Ficoll-Paque density gradient centrifugation. Patients classed as progressors first received a Graves' hyperthyroidism diagnosis and then went on to develop ophthalmopathy during follow-up. Total RNA was extracted with Trizol reagent, and quality was checked on an Agilent 2100 Bioanalyzer.

Amplification of TCR beta CDR3 regions was carried out from RNA transcripts. The TCR CDR3 was subjected to a first round of RT-PCR using the HTBI primer set and the Qiagen OneStep RT-PCR kit. Libraries were constructed in a second round of multiplex PCR, after which size selection and purification were performed. Libraries were sequenced paired-end with 100 bp reads on an Illumina HiSeq2000. The authors' pipeline ran thus. SOAPnuke was used to process the raw data, throwing out any read that contained adapters or uncalled bases, had a mean Phred below 15, or lacked an exact constant-primer or identifier match. COPE v1.2.5 was used to merge high-quality paired reads, and clonotypes were defined as unique nucleotide sequences. MiTCR v1.1 was used to align clonotypes to the IMGT TRBV, TRBD and TRBJ reference segments. Analysis was restricted to V-J combinations with a frequency above 0.0001, which covered approximately 99% of repertoires. A TCS score was defined as the ratio between F50 (clonal expansion) and ExV (chaos), using BLOSUM62-based TCRdist between CDR3 peptides within each V-J. Welch's t-statistics and random forest reduced roughly 500 V-J features to 13, which were used in a naive Bayes classifier (R e1071). TCRdb's own reprocessing of the public reads used fastp at Q25 and MiXCR and kept productive beta chains. Every distinct CDR3 protein forms one entry, paired with its most common genes and DNA. TCRdb's processing, not the authors', yielded these V and J calls. A total of under 300,000 distinct CDR3 sequences appear in this sample, roughly 13% of them only once. 7.8% of the sample is in the top ten clones.

This clonotype was detected many times. Its antigen is not yet known. Per-base quality was not reported, and no clone a single base away is much larger than it. The sequencing input was blood. The chain is encoded by TRBV9 joined to TRBJ2-5; the D region may be TRBD1 or TRBD2, each matching 5 bases equally. This TCR was recovered from a woman between 25 and 40 years old with Graves' hyperthyroidism that later progressed to Graves' ophthalmopathy. The DNA is TGTGCCAGCAGCGCCCCCGACACTAGACAGCGAGAGACCCAGTACTTC. It is translated as CASSAPDTRQRETQYF. The full variable domain, completed from the reference TRBV9 and TRBJ2-5 proteins outside the CDR3, reads DSGVTQTPKHLITATGQRVTLRCSPRSGDLSVYWYQQSLDQGLQFLIQYYNGEERAKGNILERFSAQQFPDLHSELNLSSLELGDSALYFCASSAPDTRQRETQYFGPGTRLLVL.